One and the same sample provided the 25 T cell receptor beta chains below, sequenced in a study of response to subunit inactivated influenza vaccine. TCRdb recomputed calls from the RT-PCR reads with MiXCR, one row per CDR3 protein. The table has 700,000 to 800,000 distinct CDR3 sequences, around 18% seen once. The source material was PBMCs from blood, sampled roughly 5 days after vaccination. These receptors were obtained from a man aged 50-59 years who received an inactivated influenza vaccine.

This clonotype was picked up a small number of times. J is TRBJ2-7 and V is TRBV5-5; D unresolved. Germline-derived CDR1 and CDR2 are SGHKS and YYEKEE (reference sequence). V lost 1 base and J 4 bases, leaving 9 bases between the germline ends. There are 13 residues in the CDR3. CDR3: CASSLFLKYEQYF. The CDR3 region has the DNA TGTGCCAGCAGCTTGTTTCTGAAATACGAGCAGTACTTC.

This clonotype was seen only a few times. The rearrangement links TRBV5-1 to TRBJ2-6, with 7 bases matching TRBD1. The CDR3 runs to 18 residues. Germline assignment: CDR1 SGHRS and CDR2 YFSETQ. V shed 2 bases, J shed 2 bases, and the junction held 10 bases outside the gene matches. CDR3 region: CASSFDRVGVTGANVLTF. CDR3 DNA sequence: TGCGCCAGCAGCTTTGACAGGGTCGGAGTAACTGGGGCCAACGTCCTGACTTTC.

V usage is TRBV19 and J usage is TRBJ2-7; D might be TRBD1 or TRBD2, each matching 5 bases. The CDR3 totals 15 residues. V lost 7 bases and J lost 7, with 23 bases in between. Looked up from germline, CDR1 is LNHDA and CDR2 is SQIVND (reference sequence). The CDR3 DNA follows: TGTGCCAGTACCATGGTATGGGGACCCGACGGAGAGCAGTACTTC. Translated, it gives CASTMVWGPDGEQYF.

The J gene is TRBJ1-6, the V gene TRBV5-1, with a weak D call TRBD1 (5 bases). Between the trimmed V and J ends, which lost 1 base and 6 bases, there was a span of 8 bases. Germline CDR1 reads SGHRS; CDR2 reads YFSETQ. CDR3 length: 14 amino acids. The CDR3 DNA is TGCGCCAGCAGCTTGAGGGGAAGTAATTCACCCCTCCACTTT. This sequence encodes CASSLRGSNSPLHF.

This clonotype was recorded once. V gene TRBV2 combines with J gene TRBJ2-7, with 8 bases fitting TRBD2. There are 20 residues in the CDR3. The junction had 30 bases not matched to a gene; V was cut back by 7 bases and J by 7 bases. CDR1 and CDR2 from the germline V gene are SNHLY and FYNNEI. CDR3 bases: TGTGCCAGCACGGCAATCGACCGGACGGGCCGGACTAGCAAAGCCGATGAGCAGTACTTC. It is translated as CASTAIDRTGRTSKADEQYF.

This chain links TRBV27 with TRBJ2-2; no clear D. Trimming removed 6 bases at V and 4 bases at J, with 15 bases between. This CDR3 region has 15 residues. Germline V CDR1 and CDR2: MNHEY, SMNVEV (reference sequence). The CDR3, as DNA: TGTGCCAGCAGGGAAGCCCGGGCGTTCACCGGGGAGCTGTTTTTT. It specifies CASREARAFTGELFF.

The chain links TRBV6-5 to TRBJ2-3, with 7 bases that match TRBD2. The V and J ends lost 6 bases and 3 bases, in that order; junction bases with no gene match: 12. The CDR3 runs to 16 residues. CDR1 and CDR2 from the germline V gene are MNHEY and SVGAGI. The CDR3: CASSSPGRRETDTQYF. As DNA, the CDR3 is TGTGCCAGCAGCTCCCCCGGGCGGCGGGAGACAGATACGCAGTATTTT.

This clonotype came up a few times. The CDR3 DNA reads as TGTGCCAGCAGCGCTACCCAGGGTCTTGAGACCCAGTACTTC. Amino acids: CASSATQGLETQYF. The rearrangement uses TRBV5-6 and TRBJ2-5, with D perhaps TRBD1 (5 bases). The CDR3 spans 14 residues. In germline, CDR1 is SGHDT, CDR2 YYEEEE. The ends were cut back, 4 bases at V and 5 bases at J, with 15 bases in the middle. The full variable domain, in which reference TRBV5-6 and TRBJ2-5 provide the parts outside the CDR3, is DAGVTQSPTHLIKTRGQQVTLRCSPKSGHDTVSWYQQALGQGPQFIFQYYEEEERQRGNFPDRFSGHQFPNYSSELNVNALLLGDSALYLCASSATQGLETQYFGPGTRLLVL.

The V and J genes are TRBV5-1 and TRBJ2-5; D not resolved. V was shortened by 0 bases and J by 5 bases, with 11 bases between the two germline ends. Germline V gene data show CDR1 as SGHRS and CDR2 as YFSETQ. The length of the CDR3 is 14 residues. The CDR3 bases are TGCGCCAGCAGCTTGGGGGCATCGAGGGAGACCCAGTACTTC. Its protein is CASSLGASRETQYF.

The chain links TRBV9 to TRBJ1-5; TRBD1 agrees at 9 bases. The V gene end was trimmed by 4 bases and the J gene end by 6 bases; junction bases not matched to a gene: 8. Germline V CDR1 and CDR2: SGDLS, YYNGEE. The CDR3 is 15 amino acids. The CDR3 nucleotides read TGTGCCAGCAGCTCCGGGACAGGGTGGTCTCAGCCCCAGCATTTT. Encoded protein: CASSSGTGWSQPQHF.

J is TRBJ1-5 and V is TRBV20-1, with a tentative D call TRBD1 (6 bases). CDR1 is DFQATT, CDR2 SNEGSKA, per germline (reference sequence). CDR3 length equals 14 residues. Trimming shortened V by 1 base and J by 3 bases, and 10 bases separated the two germline ends. Here the CDR3 DNA reads TGCAGTGCTAGAGTAGGACAGTTCAATCAGCCCCAGCATTTT. Translating gives CSARVGQFNQPQHF.

The J gene is TRBJ2-1, the V gene TRBV20-1; TRBD2 aligns across 14 bases. J lost 0 bases, V lost 4 bases, and 5 bases had no gene match. The CDR3 length is 17 residues. Germline CDR1 reads DFQATT; CDR2 reads SNEGSKA (reference sequence). CDR3 sequence (DNA): TGCAGTGCTAATCCCGGGACTAGCGGGAGCTCCTACAATGAGCAGTTCTTC. Translating it yields CSANPGTSGSSYNEQFF.

This clonotype appeared a few times. The chain couples TRBV20-1 to TRBJ1-5; possible D gene TRBD1, 5 bases. Germline assignment: CDR1 DFQATT and CDR2 SNEGSKA (reference sequence). The CDR3 length is 17 residues. V lost 0 bases to trimming and J lost 0 bases, with 15 bases between them. The CDR3 here is CSARDRSEGNSNQPQHF. The CDR3 DNA sequence: TGCAGTGCTAGAGATAGAAGCGAGGGGAATAGCAATCAGCCCCAGCATTTT.

This clonotype was detected ten times or more. The V call is TRBV6-4, the J call TRBJ1-2, with D perhaps matching TRBD1 (5 bases). The ends were cut back, 3 bases at V and 8 bases at J, with 13 bases in the middle. Germline-derived CDR1 and CDR2 are MRHNA and SNTAGT. The CDR3 is 13 amino acids. CDR3 DNA: TGTGCCAGCAGTGAGAGGGCAGGGAACGGCTACACCTTC. It translates to CASSERAGNGYTF.

The V and J genes are TRBV29-1 and TRBJ1-4; possibly TRBD1 for D (6 bases). Germline V gene sequence: CDR1 SQVTM, CDR2 ANQGSEA. V was cut by 3 bases and J by 2 bases, with 7 bases left in between. This CDR3 has 13 residues. The CDR3 DNA follows: TGCAGCGTTGATGGACAGACTAATGAAAAACTGTTTTTT. This gives the protein CSVDGQTNEKLFF. Variable domain in full (rest from reference TRBV29-1 and TRBJ1-4): SAVISQKPSRDICQRGTSLTIQCQVDSQVTMMFWYRQQPGQSLTLIATANQGSEATYESGFVIDKFPISRPNLTFSTLTVSNMSPEDSSIYLCSVDGQTNEKLFFGSGTQLSVL.

This clonotype was seen only a few times. The chain is built from TRBV7-2 and TRBJ2-3, with D perhaps matching TRBD2 (5 bases). Germline-derived CDR1 and CDR2 are SGHTA and FQGNSA. The CDR3 consists of 14 residues. Trimming left V 2 bases short and J 6 bases short, with 12 bases between. CDR3 DNA sequence: TGTGCCAGCAGCTTATTCGGGGTTTCTGATACGCAGTATTTT. Its protein product is CASSLFGVSDTQYF.

This clonotype was picked up a small number of times. The chain uses TRBV20-1 and TRBJ2-3, with D tentatively TRBD1 (6 bases). The CDR3 is made up of 18 amino acids. Trimming took off 0 bases at V and 5 bases at J, with 24 bases between the two ends. Germline-derived CDR1 and CDR2 are DFQATT and SNEGSKA (reference sequence). The CDR3, as DNA: TGCAGTGCTAGAGATGAACTACTCCCCCGACAGGTAGAAGATACGCAGTATTTT. Translating it yields CSARDELLPRQVEDTQYF.

This clonotype was counted many times. The chain is built from TRBV5-1 and TRBJ2-2; D is undetermined. The CDR3 contains 13 residues. Germline assignment: CDR1 SGHRS and CDR2 YFSETQ. With 2 bases removed from V and 2 bases from J, the gap between germline ends came to 4 bases. Here the CDR3 DNA reads TGCGCCAGCAGCTTAGATAACACCGGGGAGCTGTTTTTT. Residues: CASSLDNTGELFF.

This clonotype occurred many times. The V call is TRBV10-1, the J call TRBJ2-2; D possibly uses TRBD1 or TRBD2 (5 bases each). V was pared by 6 bases and J by 5 bases, with 16 bases between. Germline loops: CDR1 WNHNN, CDR2 SYGVQD (reference sequence). There are 15 residues in the CDR3. The CDR3 is CASSTGGARTGELFF. In nucleotides, the CDR3 is TGCGCCAGCAGCACAGGAGGCGCGAGGACCGGGGAGCTGTTTTTT.

The V and J genes are TRBV15 and TRBJ1-4, with 7 bases that match TRBD1. This CDR3 spans 13 amino acids. Per germline, CDR1 LNHNV and CDR2 YYDKDF (reference sequence). V shed 6 bases, J shed 8 bases, and the junction held 6 bases outside the gene matches. The CDR3 DNA sequence: TGTGCCACCAGGAGACAGGGTGGGGAAAAACTGTTTTTT. Its protein product is CATRRQGGEKLFF.

The J gene is TRBJ2-5, the V gene TRBV7-2, with 9 bases fitting TRBD2. J was trimmed by 1 base and V by 1 base; bases with no gene match: 4. This CDR3 has 16 residues. Germline-derived CDR1 and CDR2 are SGHTA and FQGNSA. CDR3: CASSLVAGVTQETQYF. The CDR3 coding sequence is TGTGCCAGCAGCTTAGTAGCGGGGGTAACCCAAGAGACCCAGTACTTC.

This clonotype was detected a few times. V gene TRBV12-3 or TRBV12-4 combines with J gene TRBJ2-5; D not certain. The ends were cut back, 3 bases at V and 5 bases at J, with 13 bases in the middle. The CDR3 has 14 residues. The CDR3 is CASSFNSLWETQYF. CDR3 coding DNA: TGTGCCAGCAGTTTCAATAGCTTGTGGGAGACCCAGTACTTC.

This chain uses TRBV5-1 with TRBJ2-5, with TRBD2 as a possible D gene (5 bases). The CDR3 is 16 residues long. V lost 3 bases and J 5 bases, leaving 20 bases between the germline ends. Germline-derived CDR1 and CDR2 are SGHRS and YFSETQ. The chain's CDR3 is CASSSSFVGRGETQYF. The CDR3 region has the DNA TGCGCCAGCAGCTCCTCATTTGTTGGGAGAGGGGAGACCCAGTACTTC.

This clonotype was seen a handful of times. The chain joins TRBV15 to TRBJ2-1; the match to TRBD2 covers 12 bases. The CDR3 is 18 residues long. The junction had 11 bases not matched to a gene; V was cut back by 0 bases and J by 8 bases. CDR1 and CDR2 from the germline V gene are LNHNV and YYDKDF (reference sequence). CDR3 in amino acids: CATSRDLGGSSGRDEQFF. The CDR3 nucleotides read TGTGCCACCAGCAGAGATCTAGGGGGCTCTAGCGGGAGGGATGAGCAGTTCTTC.

V usage is TRBV29-1 and J usage is TRBJ2-7; D is unclear. Trimming took off 5 bases at V and 0 bases at J, with 11 bases between the two ends. The CDR3 contains 13 residues. Germline lookup yields CDR1 SQVTM and CDR2 ANQGSEA. The CDR3 nucleotides read TGCAGCGTTCTGGGATACGTCTCCTACGAGCAGTACTTC. It translates to CSVLGYVSYEQYF.